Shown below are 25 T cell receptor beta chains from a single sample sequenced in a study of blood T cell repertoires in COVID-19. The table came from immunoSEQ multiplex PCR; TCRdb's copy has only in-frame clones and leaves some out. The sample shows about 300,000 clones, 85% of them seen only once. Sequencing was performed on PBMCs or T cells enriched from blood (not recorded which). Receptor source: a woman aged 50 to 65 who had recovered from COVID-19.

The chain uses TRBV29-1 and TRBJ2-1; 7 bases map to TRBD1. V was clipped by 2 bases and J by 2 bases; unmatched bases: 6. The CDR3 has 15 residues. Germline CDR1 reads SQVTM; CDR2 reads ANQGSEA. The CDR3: CSVERDRATYNEQFF. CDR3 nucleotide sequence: TGCAGCGTTGAAAGGGACAGAGCAACCTACAATGAGCAGTTCTTC.

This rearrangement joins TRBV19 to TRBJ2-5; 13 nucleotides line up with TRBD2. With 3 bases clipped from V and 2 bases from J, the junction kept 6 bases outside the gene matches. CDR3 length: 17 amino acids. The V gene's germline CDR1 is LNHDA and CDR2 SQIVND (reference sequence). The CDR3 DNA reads TGTGCCAGTAGTATTAGGACTAGCGGGAGTGCACAAGAGACCCAGTACTTC. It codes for CASSIRTSGSAQETQYF.

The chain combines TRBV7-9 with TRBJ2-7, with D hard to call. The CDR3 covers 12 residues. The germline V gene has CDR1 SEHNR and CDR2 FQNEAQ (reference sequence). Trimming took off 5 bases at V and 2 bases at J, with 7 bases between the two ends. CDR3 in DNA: TGTGCCAGCAGCCCTACAGCCTACGAGCAGTACTTC. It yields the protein CASSPTAYEQYF.

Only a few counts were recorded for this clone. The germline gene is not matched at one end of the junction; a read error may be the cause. The CDR3 region is CASSKDQSYNSPLHF. The CDR3 DNA is TGTGCCAGCAGCAAAGACCAGTCCTATAATTCACCCCTCCACTTT. The chain is built from TRBV3-1 (or the pseudogene TRBV3-2) and TRBJ1-6, with unresolved D. Germline lookup yields CDR1 LGHDT and CDR2 YNNKEL (reference sequence). CDR3 length: 15 residues.

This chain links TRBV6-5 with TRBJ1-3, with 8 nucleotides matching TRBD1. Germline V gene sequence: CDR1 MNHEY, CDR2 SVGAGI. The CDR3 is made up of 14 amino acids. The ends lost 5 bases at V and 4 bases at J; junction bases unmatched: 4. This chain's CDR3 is CASSPDRGGNTIYF. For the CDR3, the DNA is TGTGCCAGCAGTCCCGACAGGGGAGGAAACACCATATATTTT.

CDR3 sequence (DNA): TGTGCCAGCAGTGAGTTAACGGCCGGGGAGCTGTTTTTT. Its protein is CASSELTAGELFF. The rearrangement joins TRBV6-1 to TRBJ2-2; D gene uncertain. With 3 bases removed from V and 6 bases from J, the gap between germline ends came to 8 bases. Germline loops: CDR1 MNHNS, CDR2 SASEGT. This CDR3 is 13 amino acids long.

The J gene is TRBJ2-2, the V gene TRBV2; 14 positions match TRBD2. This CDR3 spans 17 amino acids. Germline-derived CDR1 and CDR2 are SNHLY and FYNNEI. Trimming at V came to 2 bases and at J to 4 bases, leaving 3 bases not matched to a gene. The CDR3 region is CASSETTSGGGTGELFF. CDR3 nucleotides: TGTGCCAGCAGTGAAACGACTAGCGGGGGGGGCACCGGGGAGCTGTTTTTT.

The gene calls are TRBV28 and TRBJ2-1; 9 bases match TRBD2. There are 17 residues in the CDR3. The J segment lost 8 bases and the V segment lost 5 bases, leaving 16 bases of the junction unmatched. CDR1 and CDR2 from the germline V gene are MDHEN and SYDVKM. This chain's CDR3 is CASSPSGRGGFPDEQFF. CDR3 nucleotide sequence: TGTGCCAGCAGTCCTTCTGGGCGGGGGGGATTTCCGGATGAGCAGTTCTTC. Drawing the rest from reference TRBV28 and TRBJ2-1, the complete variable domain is DVKVTQSSRYLVKRTGEKVFLECVQDMDHENMFWYRQDPGLGLRLIYFSYDVKMKEKGDIPEGYSVSREKKERFSLILESASTNQTSMYLCASSPSGRGGFPDEQFFGPGTRLTVL.

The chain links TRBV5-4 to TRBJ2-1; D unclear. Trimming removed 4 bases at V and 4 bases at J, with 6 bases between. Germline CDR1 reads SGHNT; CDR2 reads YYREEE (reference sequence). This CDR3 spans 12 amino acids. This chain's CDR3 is CASSLRYNEQFF. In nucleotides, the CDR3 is TGTGCCAGCAGCCTCCGGTACAATGAGCAGTTCTTC.

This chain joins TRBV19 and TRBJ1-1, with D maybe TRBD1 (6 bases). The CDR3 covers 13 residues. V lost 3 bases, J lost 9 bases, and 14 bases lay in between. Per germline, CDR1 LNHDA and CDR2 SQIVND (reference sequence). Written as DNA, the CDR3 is TGTGCCAGTAGTATGGGGCTGGGGGGGCAAGCTTTCTTT. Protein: CASSMGLGGQAFF.

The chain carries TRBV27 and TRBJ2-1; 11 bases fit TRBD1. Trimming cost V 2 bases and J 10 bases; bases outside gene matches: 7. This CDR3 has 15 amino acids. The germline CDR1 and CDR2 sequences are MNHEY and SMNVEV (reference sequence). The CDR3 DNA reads TGTGCCAGCAGTTTAGGAAGGACAGGGGGCCGGGAGCAGTTCTTC. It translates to CASSLGRTGGREQFF.

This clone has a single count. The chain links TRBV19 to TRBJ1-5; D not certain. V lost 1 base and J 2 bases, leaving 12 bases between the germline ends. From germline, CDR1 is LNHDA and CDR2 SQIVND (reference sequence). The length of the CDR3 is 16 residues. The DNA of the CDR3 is TGTGCCAGTAGTATAGTGGGAGGCGCGGGCAATCAGCCCCAGCATTTT. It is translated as CASSIVGGAGNQPQHF.

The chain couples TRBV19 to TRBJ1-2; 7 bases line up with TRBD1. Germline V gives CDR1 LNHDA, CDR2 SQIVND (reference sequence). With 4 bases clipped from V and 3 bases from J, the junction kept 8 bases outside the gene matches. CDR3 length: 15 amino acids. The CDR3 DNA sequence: TGTGCCAGTAGTACTAAAACGGGACAGTACTATGGCTACACCTTC. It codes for CASSTKTGQYYGYTF.

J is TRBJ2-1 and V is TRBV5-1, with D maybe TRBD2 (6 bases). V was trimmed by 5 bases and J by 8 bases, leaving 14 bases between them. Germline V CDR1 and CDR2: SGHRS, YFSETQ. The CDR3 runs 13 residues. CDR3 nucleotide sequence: TGCGCCAGCAGGACTAGTATCGTGCATGAGCAGTTCTTC. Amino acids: CASRTSIVHEQFF.

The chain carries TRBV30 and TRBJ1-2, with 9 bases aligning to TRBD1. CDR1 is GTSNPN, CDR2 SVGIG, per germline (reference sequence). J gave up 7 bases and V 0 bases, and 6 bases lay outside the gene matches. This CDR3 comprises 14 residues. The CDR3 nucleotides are TGTGCCTGGAGTGTACTGGGGACAGGGCTTGGCTACACCTTC. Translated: CAWSVLGTGLGYTF.

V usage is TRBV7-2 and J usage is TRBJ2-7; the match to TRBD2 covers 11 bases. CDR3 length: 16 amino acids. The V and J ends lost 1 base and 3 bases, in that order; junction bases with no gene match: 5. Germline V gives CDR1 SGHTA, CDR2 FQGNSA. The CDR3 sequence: CASSLDLAGGRYEQYF. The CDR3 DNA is TGTGCCAGCAGCTTAGACCTAGCGGGAGGCCGCTACGAGCAGTACTTC.

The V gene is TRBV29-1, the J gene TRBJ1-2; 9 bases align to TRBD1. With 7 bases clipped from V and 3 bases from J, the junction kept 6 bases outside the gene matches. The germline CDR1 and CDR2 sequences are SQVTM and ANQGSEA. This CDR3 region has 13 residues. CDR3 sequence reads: CSGGQGRDYGYTF. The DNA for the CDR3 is TGCAGCGGTGGACAGGGGAGGGACTATGGCTACACCTTC.

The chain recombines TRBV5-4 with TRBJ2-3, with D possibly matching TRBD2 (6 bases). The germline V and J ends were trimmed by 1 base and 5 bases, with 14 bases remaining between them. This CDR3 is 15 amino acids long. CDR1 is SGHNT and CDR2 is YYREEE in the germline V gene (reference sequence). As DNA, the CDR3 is TGTGCCAGCAGCTTGACTAGCAGTGGACTAGATACGCAGTATTTT. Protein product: CASSLTSSGLDTQYF.

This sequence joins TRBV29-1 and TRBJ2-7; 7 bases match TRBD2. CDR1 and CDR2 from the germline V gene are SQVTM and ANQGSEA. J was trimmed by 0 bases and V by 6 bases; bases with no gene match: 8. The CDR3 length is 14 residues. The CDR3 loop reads CSVQPGGSSYEQYF. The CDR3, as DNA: TGCAGCGTCCAACCGGGCGGGAGCTCCTACGAGCAGTACTTC.

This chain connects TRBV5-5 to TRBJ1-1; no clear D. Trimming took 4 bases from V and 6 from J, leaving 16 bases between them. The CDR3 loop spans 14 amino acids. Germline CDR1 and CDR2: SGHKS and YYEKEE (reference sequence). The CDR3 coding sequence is TGTGCCAGCAGCCCGGTGTCGCGCGAGGCTGAAGCTTTCTTT. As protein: CASSPVSREAEAFF.

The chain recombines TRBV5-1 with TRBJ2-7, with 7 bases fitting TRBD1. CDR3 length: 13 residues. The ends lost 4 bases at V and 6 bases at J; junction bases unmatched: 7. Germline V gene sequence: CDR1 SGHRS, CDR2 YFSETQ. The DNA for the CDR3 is TGCGCCAGCAGCGCGCGGACAGGCCTCGAGCAGTACTTC. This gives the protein CASSARTGLEQYF.

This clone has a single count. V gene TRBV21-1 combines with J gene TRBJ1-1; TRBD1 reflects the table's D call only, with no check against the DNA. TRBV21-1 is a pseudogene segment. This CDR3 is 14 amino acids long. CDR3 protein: CASSKGQVETEAFF. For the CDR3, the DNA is TGTGCCAGCAGCAAAGGACAGGTGGAAACTGAAGCTTTCTTT.

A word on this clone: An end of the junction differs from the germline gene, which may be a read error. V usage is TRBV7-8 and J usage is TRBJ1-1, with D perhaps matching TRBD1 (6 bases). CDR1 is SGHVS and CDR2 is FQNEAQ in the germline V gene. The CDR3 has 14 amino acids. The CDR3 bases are TGTGCCAGCACCTTAACAGGGATGAACACTGAAGCTTTCTTT. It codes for CASTLTGMNTEAFF.

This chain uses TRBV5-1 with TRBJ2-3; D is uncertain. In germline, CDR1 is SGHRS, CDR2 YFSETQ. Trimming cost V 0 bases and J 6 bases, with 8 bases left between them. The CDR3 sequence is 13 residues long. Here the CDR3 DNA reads TGCGCCAGCAGCTTGGAGGCCAGGGATACGCAGTATTTT. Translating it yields CASSLEARDTQYF. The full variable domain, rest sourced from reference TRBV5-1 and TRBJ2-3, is KAGVTQTPRYLIKTRGQQVTLSCSPISGHRSVSWYQQTPGQGLQFLFEYFSETQRNKGNFPGRFSGRQFSNSRSEMNVSTLELGDSALYLCASSLEARDTQYFGPGTRLTVL.

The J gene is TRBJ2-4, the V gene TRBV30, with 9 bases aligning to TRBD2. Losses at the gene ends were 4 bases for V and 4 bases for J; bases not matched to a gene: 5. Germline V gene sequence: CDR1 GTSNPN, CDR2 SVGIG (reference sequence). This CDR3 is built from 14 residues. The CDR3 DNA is TGTGCCTGGAATCTAGGACTAGCGAAAAACATTCAGTACTTC. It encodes CAWNLGLAKNIQYF.